This T cell receptor beta chain was profiled in a study of cytomegalovirus exposure and HLA in healthy donors. Study overall: Genotyping of some 400 donors showed that about 79% belonged to the Caucasian-associated ancestry cluster. Study-wide findings and caveats: 150 or so TCR beta chains were listed as cytomegalovirus-associated. Most subjects had HLA-A and HLA-B alleles reportedly predicted accurately by TCR beta sequences.

Vbeta (60) and Jbeta (13) primers were used in the PCR. TCRdb's table, derived via immunoSEQ multiplex PCR, lists solely in-frame clones and lacks some. The repertoire holds some 150,000 clones, with about 86% as singletons. Germline V gives CDR1 SGDLS, CDR2 YYNGEE. Trimming left V 6 bases short and J 7 bases short, with 10 bases between. The CDR3 runs to 12 residues. Donors counted as nominally healthy when sampled, yet unrecorded immune exposures were likely. To note about this clone: Its target is unknown.

The TCR comes from a man aged 40-50 years in good health and CMV-seropositive. This chain joins TRBV9 and TRBJ2-2; D remains unclear. Sequencing input: PBMCs. CDR3 sequence (DNA): TGTGCCAGCAACGAGAGACACGGGGAGCTGTTTTTT. This codes for CASNERHGELFF. The entire variable domain, with the rest obtained from reference TRBV9 and TRBJ2-2, is as follows: DSGVTQTPKHLITATGQRVTLRCSPRSGDLSVYWYQQSLDQGLQFLIQYYNGEERAKGNILERFSAQQFPDLHSELNLSSLELGDSALYFCASNERHGELFFGEGSRLTVL.